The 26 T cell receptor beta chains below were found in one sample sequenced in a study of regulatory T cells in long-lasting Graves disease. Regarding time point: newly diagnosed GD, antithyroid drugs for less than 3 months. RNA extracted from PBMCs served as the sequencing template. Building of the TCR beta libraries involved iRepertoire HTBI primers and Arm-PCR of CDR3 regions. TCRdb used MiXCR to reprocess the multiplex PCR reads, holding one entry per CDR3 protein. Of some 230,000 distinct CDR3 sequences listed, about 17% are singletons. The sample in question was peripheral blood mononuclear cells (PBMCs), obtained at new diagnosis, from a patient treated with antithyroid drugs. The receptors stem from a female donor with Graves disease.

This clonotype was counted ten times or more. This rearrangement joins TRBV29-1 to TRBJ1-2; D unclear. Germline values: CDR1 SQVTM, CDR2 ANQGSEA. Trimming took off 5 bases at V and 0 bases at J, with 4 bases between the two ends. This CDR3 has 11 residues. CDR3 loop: CSVSANYGYTF. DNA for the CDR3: TGCAGCGTTAGTGCTAACTATGGCTACACCTTC.

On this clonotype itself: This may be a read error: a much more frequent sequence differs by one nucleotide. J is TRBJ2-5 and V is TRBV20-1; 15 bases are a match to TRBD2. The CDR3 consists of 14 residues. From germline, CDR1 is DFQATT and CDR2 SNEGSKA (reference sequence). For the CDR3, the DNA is TGCAGTGCCGGACTAGCGGGAGGGAAAGAGACCCGGTACTTC. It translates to CSAGLAGGKETRYF.

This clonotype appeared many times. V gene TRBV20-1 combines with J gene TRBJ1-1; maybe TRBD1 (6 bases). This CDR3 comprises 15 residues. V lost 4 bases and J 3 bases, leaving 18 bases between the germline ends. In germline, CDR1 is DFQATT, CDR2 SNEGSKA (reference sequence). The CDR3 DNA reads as TGCAGTGCTACTGACAGGTATAATGGAGACACTGAAGCTTTCTTT. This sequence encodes CSATDRYNGDTEAFF.

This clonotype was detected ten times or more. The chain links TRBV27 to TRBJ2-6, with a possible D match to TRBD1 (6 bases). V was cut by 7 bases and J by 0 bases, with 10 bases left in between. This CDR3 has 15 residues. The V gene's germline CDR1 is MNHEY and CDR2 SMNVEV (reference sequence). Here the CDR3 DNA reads TGTGCCAGCAAAGAACAGGGCTCTGGGGCCAACGTCCTGACTTTC. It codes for CASKEQGSGANVLTF.

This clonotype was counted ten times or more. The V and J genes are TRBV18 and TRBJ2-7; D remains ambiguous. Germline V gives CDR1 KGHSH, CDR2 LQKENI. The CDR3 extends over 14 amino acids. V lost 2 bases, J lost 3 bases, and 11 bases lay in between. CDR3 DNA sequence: TGTGCCAGCTCACCAAGGGCAGACGGCTACGAGCAGTACTTC. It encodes CASSPRADGYEQYF.

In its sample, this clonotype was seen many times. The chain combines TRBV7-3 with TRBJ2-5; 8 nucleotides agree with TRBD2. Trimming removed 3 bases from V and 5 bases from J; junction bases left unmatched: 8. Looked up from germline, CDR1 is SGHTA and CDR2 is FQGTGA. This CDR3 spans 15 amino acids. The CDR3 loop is CASSFTQRERETQYF. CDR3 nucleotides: TGTGCCAGCAGCTTCACTCAGCGGGAGAGGGAGACCCAGTACTTC.

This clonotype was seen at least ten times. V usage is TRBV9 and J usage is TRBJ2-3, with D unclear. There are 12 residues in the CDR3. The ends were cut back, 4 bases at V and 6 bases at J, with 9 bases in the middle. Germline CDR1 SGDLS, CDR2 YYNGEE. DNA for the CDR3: TGTGCCAGCAGCCCCGATGGGGATACGCAGTATTTT. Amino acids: CASSPDGDTQYF.

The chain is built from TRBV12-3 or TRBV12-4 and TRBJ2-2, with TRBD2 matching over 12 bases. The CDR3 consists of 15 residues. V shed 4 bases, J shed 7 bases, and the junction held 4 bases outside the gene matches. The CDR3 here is CASSSSGRASGELFF. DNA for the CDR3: TGTGCCAGCAGTTCTAGCGGGAGGGCTAGCGGGGAGCTGTTTTTT.

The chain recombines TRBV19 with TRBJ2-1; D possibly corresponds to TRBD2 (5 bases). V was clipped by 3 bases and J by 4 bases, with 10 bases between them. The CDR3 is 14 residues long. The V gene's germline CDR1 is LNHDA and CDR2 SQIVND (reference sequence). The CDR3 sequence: CASSIGGLYNEQFF. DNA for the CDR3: TGTGCCAGTAGTATTGGCGGGCTTTACAATGAGCAGTTCTTC.

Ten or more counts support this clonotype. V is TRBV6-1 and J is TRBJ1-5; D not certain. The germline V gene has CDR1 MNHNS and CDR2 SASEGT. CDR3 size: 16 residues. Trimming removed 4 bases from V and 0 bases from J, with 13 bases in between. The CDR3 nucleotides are TGTGCCAGCAGTGCCCGAAACACGGCTAGCAATCAGCCCCAGCATTTT. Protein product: CASSARNTASNQPQHF.

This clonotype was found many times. As DNA, the CDR3 is TGTGCCAGCAGCGAGGGCCTCGCTGGGGAAAAACTGTTTTTT. Translation gives CASSEGLAGEKLFF. V is TRBV7-2 and J is TRBJ1-4, with unresolved D. V lost 5 bases and J 8 bases, leaving 15 bases between the germline ends. The CDR3 covers 14 residues. Germline assignment: CDR1 SGHTA and CDR2 FQGNSA.

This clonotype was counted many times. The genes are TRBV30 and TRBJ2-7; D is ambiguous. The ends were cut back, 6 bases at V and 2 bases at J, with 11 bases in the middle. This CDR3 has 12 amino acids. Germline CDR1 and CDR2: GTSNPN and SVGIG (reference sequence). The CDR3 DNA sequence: TGTGCCTGCAAAAGGGATGCCTACGAGCAGTACTTC. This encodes CACKRDAYEQYF.

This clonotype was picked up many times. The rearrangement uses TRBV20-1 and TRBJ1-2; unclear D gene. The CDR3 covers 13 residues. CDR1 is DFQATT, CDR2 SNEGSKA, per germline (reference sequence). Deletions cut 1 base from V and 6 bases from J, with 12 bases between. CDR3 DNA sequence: TGCAGTGCTAGAGTATGGCCTTTGGATGGCTACACCTTC. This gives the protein CSARVWPLDGYTF.

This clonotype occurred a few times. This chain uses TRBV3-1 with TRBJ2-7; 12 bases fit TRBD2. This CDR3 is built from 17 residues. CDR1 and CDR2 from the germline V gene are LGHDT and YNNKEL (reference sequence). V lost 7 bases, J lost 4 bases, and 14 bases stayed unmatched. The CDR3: CASTKGASGRAGYEQYF. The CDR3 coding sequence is TGTGCCAGCACTAAAGGCGCTAGCGGGAGGGCCGGGTACGAGCAGTACTTC.

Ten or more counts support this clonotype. Here the CDR3 DNA reads TGTGCCAGCGGGGACAGCATTAATGAAAAACTGTTTTTT. Amino acids: CASGDSINEKLFF. This chain uses TRBV6-1 with TRBJ1-4, with 7 nucleotides matching TRBD1. CDR1 and CDR2 from the germline V gene are MNHNS and SASEGT. V trimming: 8 bases; J trimming: 4 bases; junction bases outside the gene matches: 4. The CDR3 loop spans 13 amino acids.

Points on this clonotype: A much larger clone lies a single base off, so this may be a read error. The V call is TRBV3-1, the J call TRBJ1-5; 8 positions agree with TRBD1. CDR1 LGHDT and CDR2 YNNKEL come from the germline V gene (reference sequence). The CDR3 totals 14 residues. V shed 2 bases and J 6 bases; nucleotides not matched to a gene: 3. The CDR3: CASSQRTGSQPQHF. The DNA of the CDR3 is TGTGCCAGCAGCCAACGGACAGGGAGTCAGCCCCAGCATTTT.

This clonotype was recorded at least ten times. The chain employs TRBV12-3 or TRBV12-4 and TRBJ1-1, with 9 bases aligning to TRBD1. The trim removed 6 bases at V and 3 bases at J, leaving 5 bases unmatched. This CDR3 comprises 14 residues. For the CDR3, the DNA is TGTGCCAGCAGACAGGGGGCGCTTCACACTGAAGCTTTCTTT. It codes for CASRQGALHTEAFF.

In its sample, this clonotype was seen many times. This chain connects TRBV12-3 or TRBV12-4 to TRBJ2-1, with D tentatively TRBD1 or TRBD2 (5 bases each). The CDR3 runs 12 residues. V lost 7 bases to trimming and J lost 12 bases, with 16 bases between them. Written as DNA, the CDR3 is TGTGCCAGCAAAAGACTCGGGACCCGGCAGTTCTTC. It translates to CASKRLGTRQFF.

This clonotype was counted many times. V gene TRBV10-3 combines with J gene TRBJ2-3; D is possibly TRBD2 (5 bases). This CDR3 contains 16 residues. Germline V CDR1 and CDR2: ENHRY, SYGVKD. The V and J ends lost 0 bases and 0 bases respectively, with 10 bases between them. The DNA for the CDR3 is TGTGCCATCAGTGAGTCAGAGCGGACTAGCACAGATACGCAGTATTTT. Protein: CAISESERTSTDTQYF.

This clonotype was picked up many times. The CDR3 DNA sequence: TGTGCCAGCAGTGTACCCGGGGGGGCGCAGCTAGCGGGAGCCACAGATACGCAGTATTTT. Its protein is CASSVPGGAQLAGATDTQYF. The chain employs TRBV2 and TRBJ2-3; 10 nucleotides match TRBD2. CDR1 SNHLY and CDR2 FYNNEI come from the germline V gene. J gave up 2 bases and V 4 bases, and 18 bases lay outside the gene matches. The CDR3 is 20 residues long.

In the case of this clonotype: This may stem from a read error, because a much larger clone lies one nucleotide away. The CDR3 coding sequence is TGTGCCATCAGTGAGTCGGGGGATGAGCAGTTCTTC. This sequence encodes CAISESGDEQFF. The rearrangement joins TRBV10-3 to TRBJ2-1; D assignment may be TRBD1 or TRBD2 (5 bases each). CDR1 is ENHRY, CDR2 SYGVKD, per germline. The CDR3 is 12 residues long. V shed 0 bases and J shed 8 bases, with 5 bases lying between them.

The CDR3 bases are TGTGCCAGCAGCTCGTGGGGCAGGGGAGGAGAGACCCAGTACTTC. Translation gives CASSSWGRGGETQYF. V gene TRBV11-1 combines with J gene TRBJ2-5; the D gene could be TRBD1 or TRBD2 (6 bases each). The CDR3 runs 15 residues. Germline loops: CDR1 SGHAT, CDR2 FQDESV (reference sequence). V was shortened by 4 bases and J by 4 bases, with 16 bases between the two germline ends.

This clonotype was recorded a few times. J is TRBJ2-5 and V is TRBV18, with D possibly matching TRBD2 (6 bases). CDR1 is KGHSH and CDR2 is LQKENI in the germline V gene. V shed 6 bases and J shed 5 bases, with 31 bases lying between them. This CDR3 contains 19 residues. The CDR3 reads CASSPPRGRPYGSRETQYF. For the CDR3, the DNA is TGTGCCAGCTCCCCGCCCCGGGGGAGGCCCTACGGCTCTCGGGAGACCCAGTACTTC.

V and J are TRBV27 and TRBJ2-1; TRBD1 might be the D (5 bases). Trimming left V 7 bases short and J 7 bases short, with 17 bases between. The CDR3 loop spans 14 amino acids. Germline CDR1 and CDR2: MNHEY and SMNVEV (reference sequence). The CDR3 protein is CASKGRTHGNEQFF. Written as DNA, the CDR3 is TGTGCCAGCAAGGGGCGGACCCACGGGAATGAGCAGTTCTTC.

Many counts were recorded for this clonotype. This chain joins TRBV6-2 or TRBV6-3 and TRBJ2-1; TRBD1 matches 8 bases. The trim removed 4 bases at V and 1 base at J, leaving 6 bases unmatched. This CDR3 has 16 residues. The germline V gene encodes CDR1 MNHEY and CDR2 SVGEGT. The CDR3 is CASSSFRDRSYNEQFF. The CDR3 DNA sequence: TGTGCCAGCAGTTCCTTTCGGGACAGGTCCTACAATGAGCAGTTCTTC.

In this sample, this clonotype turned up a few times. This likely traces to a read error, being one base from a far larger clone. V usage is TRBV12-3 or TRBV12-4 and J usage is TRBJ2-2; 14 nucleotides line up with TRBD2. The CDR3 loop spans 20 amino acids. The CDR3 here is CATSDPGTSGRGANTGELFF. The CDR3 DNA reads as TGTGCCACCAGTGACCCCGGGACTAGCGGGAGAGGCGCGAACACCGGGGAGCTGTTTTTT.